Sequencing of this TCR beta chain was carried out in a study of T-cell reconstitution after alpha-beta-depleted transplantation in children. Study observations and caveats: The study traced high day-60 TCRbeta diversity in some patients to surviving recipient T cells and thymic progenitors. It was reported that alpha-beta T cells came from several hundred expanded graft clones (about two months after transplant).

Germline loops: CDR1 DFQATT, CDR2 SNEGSKA (reference sequence). The length of the CDR3 is 15 residues. During its preparation, the TCRbeta library received unique molecular identifiers. One entry per CDR3 protein results from TCRdb running MiXCR on the PCR reads. Of roughly 420,000 distinct CDR3 sequences in the sample, 15% to 20% were seen once. There are a few counts of this clonotype. What it recognizes is unknown. The receptor comes from a boy under two years old who had a stem cell transplant for Wiskott-Aldrich syndrome, so the T cells may come from the graft donor. The sequencing here drew on PBMCs, mostly from graft donor cells, taken 360 days after TCRalphabeta/CD19-depleted stem cell transplant. The chain combines TRBV20-1 with TRBJ1-6; D possibly corresponds to TRBD1 (5 bases). The CDR3 DNA sequence: TGCAGCGGGAGGTTCGGGGGCTCCTATAATTCACCCCTCCACTTT. Translation: CSGRFGGSYNSPLHF.